This T cell receptor beta chain was observed in a study of naive CD8 T cells in extremely preterm neonates. A word on this clone: What it binds is not known.

There are 15 residues in the CDR3. Trimming removed 2 bases at V and 1 base at J, with 9 bases between. The V gene's germline CDR1 is MNHEY and CDR2 SVGAGI. Notes on the study in general: Compared with all age groups, preterm neonates showed less repertoire richness. Compared with older groups, preterm CDR3s were shorter, with fewer N additions and less trimming.

Healthy children aged about 16-60 months having elective surgery, and healthy nonsmoking adults, gave blood. Sorted naive CD8+ T cell numbers ranged ~19,000 to ~110,000. Profiling relied on immunoSEQ multiplex PCR, and the TCRdb table lists in-frame clones only, not all of them. The sample shows several thousand clones, 95% to 98% of them seen only once. Sequenced material: naive CD8+ T cells from blood. The sequence was collected from a human donor in good health. The chain uses TRBV6-5 and TRBJ1-3; maybe TRBD1 (6 bases). CDR3 sequence (DNA): TGTGCCAGCAGTTACGCACAGGGTTCTGGAAACACCATATATTTT. This translates into CASSYAQGSGNTIYF.